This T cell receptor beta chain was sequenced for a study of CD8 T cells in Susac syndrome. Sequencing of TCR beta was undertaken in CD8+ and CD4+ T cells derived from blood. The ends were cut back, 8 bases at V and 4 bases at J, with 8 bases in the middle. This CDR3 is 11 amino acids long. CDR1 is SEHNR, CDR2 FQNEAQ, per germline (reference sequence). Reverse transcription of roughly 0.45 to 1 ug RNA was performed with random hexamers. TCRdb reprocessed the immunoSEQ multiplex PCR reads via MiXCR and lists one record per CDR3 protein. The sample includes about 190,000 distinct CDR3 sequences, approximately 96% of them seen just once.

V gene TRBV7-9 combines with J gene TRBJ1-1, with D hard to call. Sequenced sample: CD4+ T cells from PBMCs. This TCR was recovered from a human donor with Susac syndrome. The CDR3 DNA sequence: TGTGCCAGCCGAGATGGCACTGAAGCTTTCTTT. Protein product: CASRDGTEAFF.